This TCR beta chain emerged from a study of cytomegalovirus exposure and HLA in healthy donors. The study's findings and limits: Judged likely to be a sequencing artifact was a cluster of highly shared sequence variants. HLA alleles were associated with 16,951 TCR beta sequences in a later analysis at 0.05 false discovery rate. Productive rates of about 87% or about 30% were seen for most TCR beta V segments in an earlier analysis.

The primer mix had 60 Vbeta and 13 Jbeta primers. Some clones are missing from TCRdb's copy, which holds only in-frame ones; the method was immunoSEQ multiplex PCR. The sample consists of 120,000 to 150,000 clones, 75% to 90% of them appearing once. In regard to this clone: Antigen: not known.

Germline loops: CDR1 SGHRS, CDR2 YFSETQ. The CDR3 is 15 residues long. V lost 0 bases and J lost 4, with 13 bases in between. V is TRBV5-1 and J is TRBJ2-5; the D gene is possibly TRBD2 (5 bases). Sequencing was carried out using PBMCs. The origin of this receptor is a woman younger than 45 in good health and CMV-seronegative. The CDR3 region has the DNA TGCGCCAGCAGCTTGGTTCGGCTACGGGGAGAGACCCAGTACTTC. Encoded protein: CASSLVRLRGETQYF.